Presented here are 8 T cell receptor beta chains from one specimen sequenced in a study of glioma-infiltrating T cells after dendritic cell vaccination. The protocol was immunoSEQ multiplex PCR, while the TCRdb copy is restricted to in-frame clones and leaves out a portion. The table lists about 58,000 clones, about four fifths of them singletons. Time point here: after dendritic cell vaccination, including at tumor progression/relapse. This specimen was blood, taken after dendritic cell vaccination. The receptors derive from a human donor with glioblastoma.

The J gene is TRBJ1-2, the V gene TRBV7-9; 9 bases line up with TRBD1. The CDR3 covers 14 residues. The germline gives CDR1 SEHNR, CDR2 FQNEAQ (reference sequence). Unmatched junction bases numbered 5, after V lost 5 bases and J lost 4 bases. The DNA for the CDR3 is TGTGCCAGCAGCCCCCAGACAGGGGGCTATGGCTACACCTTC. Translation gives CASSPQTGGYGYTF.

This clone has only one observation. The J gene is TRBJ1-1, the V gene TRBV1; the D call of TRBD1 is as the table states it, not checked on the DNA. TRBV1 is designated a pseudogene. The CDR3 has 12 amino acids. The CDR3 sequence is CTSSQDRGKAFF. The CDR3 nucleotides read TGCACCAGCAGCCAAGACAGGGGTAAGGCTTTCTTT.

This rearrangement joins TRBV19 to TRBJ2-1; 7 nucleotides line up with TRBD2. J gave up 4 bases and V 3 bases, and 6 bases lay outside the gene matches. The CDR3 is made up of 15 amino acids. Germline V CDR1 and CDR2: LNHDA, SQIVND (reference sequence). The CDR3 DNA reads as TGTGCCAGTAGTATGGGGGGGGGAATTTACAATGAGCAGTTCTTC. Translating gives CASSMGGGIYNEQFF.

CDR3 DNA: TGTGCCTGGGCGGCCGACTCCTACGAGCAGTACTTC. This codes for CAWAADSYEQYF. This chain links TRBV30 with TRBJ2-7; D is unclear. The CDR3 runs to 12 residues. The germline V gene has CDR1 GTSNPN and CDR2 SVGIG (reference sequence). Trimming took off 5 bases at V and 0 bases at J, with 8 bases between the two ends. The whole variable domain, filled in from reference TRBV30 and TRBJ2-7, reads SQTIHQWPATLVQPVGSPLSLECTVEGTSNPNLYWYRQAAGRGLQLLFYSVGIGQISSEVPQNLSASRPQDRQFILSSKKLLLSDSGFYLCAWAADSYEQYFGPGTRLTVT.

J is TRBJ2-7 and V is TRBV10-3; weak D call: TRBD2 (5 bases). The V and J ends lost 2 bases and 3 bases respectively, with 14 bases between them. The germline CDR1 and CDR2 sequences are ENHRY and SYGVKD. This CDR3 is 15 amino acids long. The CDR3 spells CAISEAKTGIYEQYF. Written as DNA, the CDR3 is TGTGCCATCAGTGAGGCAAAGACGGGGATCTACGAGCAGTACTTC.

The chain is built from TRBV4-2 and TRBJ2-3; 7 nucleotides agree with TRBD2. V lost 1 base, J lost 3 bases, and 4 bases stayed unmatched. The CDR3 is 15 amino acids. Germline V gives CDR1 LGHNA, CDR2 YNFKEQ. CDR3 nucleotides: TGTGCCAGCAGCCAAGCTAGCGGAGGGACAGATACGCAGTATTTT. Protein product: CASSQASGGTDTQYF.

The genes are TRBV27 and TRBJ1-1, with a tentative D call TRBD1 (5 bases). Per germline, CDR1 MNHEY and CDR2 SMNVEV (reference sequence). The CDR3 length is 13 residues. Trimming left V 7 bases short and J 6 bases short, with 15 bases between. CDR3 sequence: CASTPTGGSEAFF. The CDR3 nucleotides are TGTGCCAGCACCCCGACGGGGGGATCTGAAGCTTTCTTT.

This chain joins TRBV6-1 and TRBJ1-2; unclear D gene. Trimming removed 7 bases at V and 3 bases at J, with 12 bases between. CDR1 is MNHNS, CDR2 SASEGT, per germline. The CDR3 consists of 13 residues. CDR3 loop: CASTQAGYYGYTF. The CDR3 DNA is TGTGCCAGCACCCAAGCGGGGTACTATGGCTACACCTTC.